A selection of T cell receptor beta chains follows, all from one sample in a study of T cell changes during pregnancy in multiple sclerosis. Sequencing used immunoSEQ multiplex PCR; TCRdb keeps in-frame clones, though not all of them. Among around 75,000 clones listed, around 94% were seen once. Specimen: CD4+ T cells from peripheral blood mononuclear cells, collected after pregnancy. The receptors were gathered from a female donor with multiple sclerosis, enrolled in a pregnancy study. Both conserved end residues are part of each CDR3. A D gene is named only where the DNA matches it firmly. Size is omitted from some rows. Given values are once, few, many or a class for expanded clones.

>TRBJ2-3|TRBD2|NA|TRBV15
CATSRAGTRRTDTQYF
TGTGCCACCAGCAGAGCTGGGACTAGACGTACAGATACGCAGTATTTT
>TRBJ1-6|TRBD1|NA|TRBV28
CASSPETGWNSPLHF
TGTGCCAGCAGTCCCGAGACAGGGTGGAATTCACCCCTCCACTTT
>TRBJ2-5|NA|NA|TRBV25-1
CASSDPTGPGETQYF
TGTGCCAGCAGTGACCCGACAGGCCCGGGAGAGACCCAGTACTTC
>TRBJ2-2|NA|once|TRBV28
CASSLARYRSTGELFF
TGTGCCAGCAGTTTGGCCCGTTACAGGAGCACCGGGGAGCTGTTTTTT
>TRBJ2-1|NA|NA|TRBV4-1
CASSGNSYNEQFF
TGCGCCAGCTCCGGGAACTCCTACAATGAGCAGTTCTTC
>TRBJ2-1|NA|NA|TRBV6-1
CASSEAGGTYNEQFF
TGTGCCAGCAGTGAAGCGGGGGGAACCTACAATGAGCAGTTCTTC
>TRBJ2-3|TRBD2|NA|TRBV19
CASNGLAGDTQYF
TGTGCCAGTAACGGACTAGCGGGAGATACGCAGTATTTT
>TRBJ1-2|NA|NA|TRBV28
CASSSLPQGYTF
TGTGCCAGCAGTTCGCTTCCTCAGGGCTACACCTTC
>TRBJ1-2|NA|once|TRBV9
CASSVGEQVYGYTF
TGTGCCAGCAGCGTAGGAGAACAGGTCTATGGCTACACCTTC
>TRBJ2-2|TRBD1|NA|TRBV28
CASSITGTGVTNTGELFF
TGTGCCAGCAGTATAACCGGGACAGGAGTAACGAACACCGGGGAGCTGTTTTTT
>TRBJ1-5|NA|NA|TRBV2
CASSLLYSNQPQHF
TGTGCCAGCAGCCTCTTGTATAGCAATCAGCCCCAGCATTTT
>TRBJ1-1|NA|NA|TRBV6-1
CASSPPLGGQTEAFF
TGTGCCAGCAGTCCGCCCCTGGGGGGGCAAACTGAAGCTTTCTTT
>TRBJ1-5|NA|NA|TRBV30
CAWSVQGPNQPQHF
TGTGCCTGGAGTGTTCAGGGGCCGAATCAGCCCCAGCATTTT
>TRBJ1-1|NA|NA|TRBV28
CASRPGLNTEAFF
TGTGCCAGCAGACCGGGGTTGAACACTGAAGCTTTCTTT
>TRBJ2-5|TRBD2|NA|TRBV5-8
CASSLAGGGRETQYF
TGTGCCAGCAGCTTGGCCGGCGGGGGTAGAGAGACCCAGTACTTC
>TRBJ1-1|NA|NA|TRBV6-1
CASSLEGGNTEAFF
TGTGCCAGCAGTTTGGAAGGGGGGAACACTGAAGCTTTCTTT
>TRBJ2-2|NA|NA|TRBV7-2
CASSPPIRLNTGELFF
TGTGCCAGCAGCCCCCCTATTCGACTGAACACCGGGGAGCTGTTTTTT
>TRBJ2-1|NA|NA|TRBV5-1
CASSQGLNNEQFF
TGCGCCAGCAGCCAGGGACTCAACAATGAGCAGTTCTTC
>TRBJ2-7|TRBD2|NA|TRBV5-4
CASRREGPNYEQYF
TGTGCCAGTAGGCGGGAGGGGCCAAACTACGAGCAGTACTTC
>TRBJ2-1|TRBD2|NA|TRBV9
CASSPLAATYNEQFF
TGTGCCAGCAGCCCTCTAGCGGCAACCTACAATGAGCAGTTCTTC
>TRBJ2-1|TRBD2|NA|TRBV19
CASSVRDGRSYNEQFF
TGTGCCAGTAGTGTCCGGGACGGGAGGAGTTACAATGAGCAGTTCTTC
>TRBJ2-2|NA|NA|TRBV7-9
CASSPSPTGNTGELFF
TGTGCCAGCAGCCCAAGCCCGACGGGGAACACCGGGGAGCTGTTTTTT
>TRBJ2-1|TRBD2|NA|TRBV15
CATSREAGGGYNEQFF
TGTGCCACCAGCAGAGAAGCGGGAGGGGGGTACAATGAGCAGTTCTTC
>TRBJ2-1|TRBD2|NA|TRBV2
CASSRLAGGPGYNEQFF
TGTGCCAGCAGCAGACTAGCGGGAGGGCCTGGCTACAATGAGCAGTTCTTC
>TRBJ1-5|NA|NA|TRBV7-9
CASSLDGRVDSNQPQHF
TGTGCCAGCAGCTTAGACGGCAGGGTGGATAGCAATCAGCCCCAGCATTTT
>TRBJ1-5|TRBD1|once|TRBV18
CASSQTGTASNQPQHF
TGTGCCAGCTCACAAACCGGGACAGCTAGCAATCAGCCCCAGCATTTT
>TRBJ2-1|NA|NA|TRBV19
CASLPGGTSYNEQFF
TGTGCCAGTCTCCCTGGCGGGACCTCCTACAATGAGCAGTTCTTC
>TRBJ2-5|NA|NA|TRBV6-5
CASSPGQETQYF
TGTGCCAGCAGCCCCGGCCAAGAGACCCAGTACTTC
>TRBJ1-4|NA|NA|TRBV28
CASRPPGSNEKLFF
TGTGCCAGCAGGCCACCGGGGTCTAATGAAAAACTGTTTTTT
>TRBJ2-3|NA|NA|TRBV7-8
CASSHGQGTDTQYF
TGTGCCAGCAGCCACGGGCAGGGGACAGATACGCAGTATTTT
>TRBJ2-1|TRBD1|NA|TRBV4-3
CASSQGTGTGVRNEQFF
TGCGCCAGCAGCCAAGGCACCGGGACAGGGGTGAGGAATGAGCAGTTCTTC
>TRBJ2-1|NA|NA|TRBV6-6
CASSPLTRSSYNEQFF
TGTGCCAGCAGCCCGCTTACTCGAAGCTCCTACAATGAGCAGTTCTTC
>TRBJ1-2|NA|NA|TRBV10-1
CASRQGDYGYTF
TGCGCCAGCAGACAGGGCGACTATGGCTACACCTTC
>TRBJ2-2|NA|NA|TRBV21-1
CASSKATRQGYTGELFF
TGTGCCAGCAGCAAAGCGACCCGACAGGGCTACACCGGGGAGCTGTTTTTT